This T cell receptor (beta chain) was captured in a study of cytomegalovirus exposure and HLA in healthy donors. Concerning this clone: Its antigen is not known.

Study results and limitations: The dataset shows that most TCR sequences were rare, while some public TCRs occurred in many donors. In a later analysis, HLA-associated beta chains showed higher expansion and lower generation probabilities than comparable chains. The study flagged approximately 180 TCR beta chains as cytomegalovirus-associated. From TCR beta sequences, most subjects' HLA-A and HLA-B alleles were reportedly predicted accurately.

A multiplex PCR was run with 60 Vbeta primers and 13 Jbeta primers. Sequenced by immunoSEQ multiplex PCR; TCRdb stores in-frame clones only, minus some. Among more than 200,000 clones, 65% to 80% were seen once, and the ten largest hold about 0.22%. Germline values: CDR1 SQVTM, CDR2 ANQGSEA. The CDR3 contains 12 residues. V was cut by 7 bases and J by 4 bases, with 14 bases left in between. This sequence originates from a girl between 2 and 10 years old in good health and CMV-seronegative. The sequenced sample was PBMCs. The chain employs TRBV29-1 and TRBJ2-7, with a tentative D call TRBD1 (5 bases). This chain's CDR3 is CSAKGGAYEQYF. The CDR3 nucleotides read TGCAGCGCCAAGGGTGGGGCTTACGAGCAGTACTTC.